These 24 T cell receptor beta chains were all obtained from the same sample, sequenced in a study of blood T cell repertoires in COVID-19. Profiling relied on immunoSEQ multiplex PCR, and the TCRdb table lists in-frame clones only, not all of them. The repertoire holds roughly 240,000 clones, with about 82% as singletons. The sequencing input was peripheral blood. The receptors shown here come from a woman aged 80 or over with COVID-19, enrolled during active disease.

This sequence joins TRBV10-3 and TRBJ1-5; D is undetermined. Trimming pared 2 bases from V and 4 bases from J, leaving 6 bases between. The CDR3 is made up of 13 amino acids. Germline CDR1 ENHRY, CDR2 SYGVKD. CDR3 bases: TGTGCCATCAGTGAGCTCGAGAATCAGCCCCAGCATTTT. Translating gives CAISELENQPQHF.

This clone was seen more than once but under ten times. This chain connects TRBV7-2 to TRBJ1-3; D might be TRBD1 (5 bases). The CDR3 consists of 12 residues. The germline CDR1 and CDR2 sequences are SGHTA and FQGNSA. The V and J ends lost 7 bases and 7 bases respectively, with 11 bases between them. DNA for the CDR3: TGTGCCAGCAACAATAGGGGTAACACCATATATTTT. Encoded protein: CASNNRGNTIYF.

On this clone: Other DNA sequences within the sample encode an identical CDR3. The chain combines TRBV11-2 with TRBJ1-2, with a weak D call TRBD1 (5 bases). Trimming left V 0 bases short and J 8 bases short, with 10 bases between. The germline gives CDR1 SGHAT, CDR2 FQNNGV. This CDR3 comprises 13 residues. The CDR3 here is CASSLEGVGGYTF. Written as DNA, the CDR3 is TGTGCCAGCAGCTTAGAAGGGGTAGGGGGCTACACCTTC.

The chain employs TRBV6-1 and TRBJ1-5; TRBD1 is a possible D gene (6 bases). CDR1 is MNHNS and CDR2 is SASEGT in the germline V gene. The CDR3 consists of 17 residues. The germline V and J ends were trimmed by 2 bases and 0 bases, with 14 bases remaining between them. This chain's CDR3 is CASSEQVSRGSNQPQHF. DNA of the CDR3: TGTGCCAGCAGTGAACAGGTGTCCAGGGGTAGCAATCAGCCCCAGCATTTT.

This chain connects TRBV18 to TRBJ1-1; D is undetermined. Germline V gene data show CDR1 as KGHSH and CDR2 as LQKENI. Trimming left V 2 bases short and J 7 bases short, with 11 bases between. The CDR3 is made up of 13 amino acids. The CDR3 loop is CASSPIQALEAFF. The CDR3 nucleotides read TGTGCCAGCTCACCAATCCAGGCCCTTGAAGCTTTCTTT.

The rearrangement joins TRBV6-5 to TRBJ2-7; the D is unclear. Trimming cost V 0 bases and J 5 bases, with 17 bases left between them. This CDR3 comprises 16 residues. The V gene's germline CDR1 is MNHEY and CDR2 SVGAGI. CDR3 region: CASSYSYSSVGDEQYF. The CDR3 DNA is TGTGCCAGCAGTTACTCGTACTCCAGCGTTGGCGACGAGCAGTACTTC.

The chain employs TRBV19 and TRBJ2-7, with 7 bases fitting TRBD1. Germline loops: CDR1 LNHDA, CDR2 SQIVND (reference sequence). The CDR3 contains 14 residues. J lost 1 base, V lost 3 bases, and 3 bases had no gene match. The CDR3 protein is CASSMSGQSYEQYV. CDR3 DNA: TGTGCCAGTAGTATGTCGGGACAGTCCTACGAGCAGTACGTC.

The chain combines TRBV28 with TRBJ1-2, with D uncertain. The V end lost 7 bases, the J end lost 9 bases, and 30 bases lay between the germline ends. There are 17 residues in the CDR3. Germline values: CDR1 MDHEN, CDR2 SYDVKM. CDR3 in DNA: TGTGCCAGCAATCCTCAGGCCGTAACCAGTAAATTAAGGAGCTACACCTTC. It encodes CASNPQAVTSKLRSYTF.

This chain links TRBV5-1 with TRBJ2-7; perhaps TRBD1 as D (6 bases). V was clipped by 4 bases and J by 4 bases, with 12 bases between them. This CDR3 contains 13 residues. Germline values: CDR1 SGHRS, CDR2 YFSETQ. The CDR3 sequence is CASSAQGQYEQYF. The CDR3 nucleotides are TGCGCCAGCAGCGCCCAGGGACAATACGAGCAGTACTTC.

The rearrangement uses TRBV7-8 and TRBJ1-1; possibly TRBD1 for D (6 bases). CDR1 is SGHVS and CDR2 is FQNEAQ in the germline V gene. The CDR3 loop spans 13 amino acids. The V gene lost 4 bases and the J gene lost 9 bases, with 15 bases spanning the gap. In DNA, the CDR3 is TGTGCCAGCAGCTCAGTGGGGGGGCTAAAAGCTTTCTTT. This sequence encodes CASSSVGGLKAFF.

CDR3 protein: CASSVDRGQPQHF. CDR3 in DNA: TGTGCCAGCAGCGTCGACAGGGGTCAGCCCCAGCATTTT. The chain is built from TRBV7-3 and TRBJ1-5, with 8 positions matching TRBD1. Trimming at V came to 5 bases and at J to 6 bases, leaving 3 bases not matched to a gene. The CDR3 is 13 residues long. Germline V gene data show CDR1 as SGHTA and CDR2 as FQGTGA.

This rearrangement joins TRBV7-8 to TRBJ1-6, with D possibly TRBD1 on 5 matching bases. The germline gives CDR1 SGHVS, CDR2 FQNEAQ. V was clipped by 1 base and J by 0 bases, with 13 bases between them. The CDR3 loop spans 18 amino acids. CDR3 nucleotide sequence: TGTGCCAGCAGCTTAGATTGGGGGGGAAGCTCCTATAATTCACCCCTCCACTTT. It yields the protein CASSLDWGGSSYNSPLHF.

V and J are TRBV3-1 (or the pseudogene TRBV3-2) and TRBJ1-4, with 8 nucleotides matching TRBD1. Unmatched junction bases numbered 9, after V lost 2 bases and J lost 7 bases. The CDR3 consists of 16 residues. Germline V gene sequence: CDR1 LGHDT, CDR2 YNNKEL (reference sequence). The CDR3 coding sequence is TGTGCCAGCAGCCAAAGGTGGACAGGGCCTGGTGAAAAACTGTTTTTT. Residues: CASSQRWTGPGEKLFF.

The DNA of the CDR3 is TGTGCCATCAGTCCCGACAGGGGCTCCTACGAGCAGTACTTC. This translates into CAISPDRGSYEQYF. V usage is TRBV10-3 and J usage is TRBJ2-7; 8 bases are a match to TRBD1. V gave up 5 bases and J gave up 0 bases; unmatched junction bases: 3. The CDR3 sequence is 14 residues long. Germline V CDR1 and CDR2: ENHRY, SYGVKD.

This rearrangement joins TRBV2 to TRBJ1-1; D possibly corresponds to TRBD1 (5 bases). V was trimmed by 7 bases and J by 1 base, leaving 13 bases between them. CDR3 length: 14 amino acids. Germline CDR1 SNHLY, CDR2 FYNNEI. As DNA, the CDR3 is TGTGCCAGCAATGAGGACACCACGAACACTGAAGCTTTCTTT. This gives the protein CASNEDTTNTEAFF.

This chain links TRBV6-5 with TRBJ2-1; 14 bases are a match to TRBD2. Germline V lookup: CDR1 MNHEY, CDR2 SVGAGI. The CDR3 consists of 15 residues. Unmatched junction bases numbered 5, after V lost 7 bases and J lost 6 bases. CDR3 nucleotides: TGTGCCAGCACTGGGACTAGCGGGGGCTTCAATGAGCAGTTCTTC. This encodes CASTGTSGGFNEQFF.

The DNA for the CDR3 is TGTGCCACCAGTGACTTTACAGGGAACTATGGCTACACCTTC. This codes for CATSDFTGNYGYTF. V is TRBV24-1 and J is TRBJ1-2, with a tentative D call TRBD1 (6 bases). Trimming removed 4 bases from V and 2 bases from J, with 10 bases in between. Germline lookup yields CDR1 KGHDR and CDR2 SFDVKD. This CDR3 is 14 amino acids long.

The CDR3 here is CASSPMGYGTEAFF. DNA for the CDR3: TGTGCCAGCTCACCCATGGGCTACGGCACTGAAGCTTTCTTT. This chain joins TRBV18 and TRBJ1-1; D gene ambiguous. The germline V and J ends were trimmed by 3 bases and 4 bases, with 12 bases remaining between them. Germline V gene data show CDR1 as KGHSH and CDR2 as LQKENI. The CDR3 loop spans 14 amino acids.

The chain links TRBV23-1 to TRBJ1-2, with 9 nucleotides matching TRBD1. TRBV23-1 is an open reading frame, and its role is uncertain. The trim removed 4 bases at V and 6 bases at J, leaving 9 bases unmatched. This CDR3 spans 15 amino acids. In DNA form, the CDR3 reads TGCGCCAGCAGTCCCAGGGGACAGGGAAGAGATGGCTACACCTTC. Amino acid sequence: CASSPRGQGRDGYTF.

The V and J genes are TRBV5-1 and TRBJ1-4; no definite D call. The CDR3 runs to 15 residues. V was clipped by 0 bases and J by 4 bases, with 10 bases between them. CDR1 and CDR2 (germline): SGHRS, YFSETQ. As DNA, the CDR3 is TGCGCCAGCAGCTTGGTGGGCCAGGATAATGAAAAACTGTTTTTT. Protein product: CASSLVGQDNEKLFF.

The genes are TRBV7-9 and TRBJ2-7; D uncertain. Germline CDR1 is SEHNR and CDR2 is FQNEAQ (reference sequence). The CDR3 is 14 residues long. V shed 4 bases and J shed 2 bases, with 12 bases lying between them. The CDR3 region has the DNA TGTGCCAGCAGCTCTAAATCCGCGGCCTACGAGCAGTACTTC. It yields the protein CASSSKSAAYEQYF.

The genes are TRBV7-8 and TRBJ2-7, with TRBD1 matching 8 bases. Germline lookup yields CDR1 SGHVS and CDR2 FQNEAQ. Unmatched junction bases numbered 10, after V lost 3 bases and J lost 0 bases. This CDR3 has 17 residues. CDR3 coding DNA: TGTGCCAGCAGCTTCGGTCGGGACAGGCGTAGCTCCTACGAGCAGTACTTC. Protein sequence: CASSFGRDRRSSYEQYF.

This sequence joins TRBV19 and TRBJ2-7, with a weak D call TRBD1 (6 bases). This CDR3 region has 13 residues. V was shortened by 7 bases and J by 0 bases, with 10 bases between the two germline ends. Per the germline V gene, CDR1 is LNHDA and CDR2 is SQIVND (reference sequence). CDR3 amino acids: CASNGDNSYEQYF. The CDR3 region has the DNA TGTGCCAGTAACGGGGACAACTCCTACGAGCAGTACTTC. The full variable domain, in which reference TRBV19 and TRBJ2-7 provide the parts outside the CDR3, is DGGITQSPKYLFRKEGQNVTLSCEQNLNHDAMYWYRQDPGQGLRLIYYSQIVNDFQKGDIAEGYSVSREKKESFPLTVTSAQKNPTAFYLCASNGDNSYEQYFGPGTRLTVT.

The genes are TRBV10-3 and TRBJ2-7, with 7 bases fitting TRBD1. This CDR3 contains 14 residues. The trim removed 10 bases at V and 1 base at J, leaving 10 bases unmatched. Germline loops: CDR1 ENHRY, CDR2 SYGVKD. The CDR3 loop reads CATLAGTASYEQYF. For the CDR3, the DNA is TGTGCCACCCTCGCCGGGACAGCTTCCTACGAGCAGTACTTC.